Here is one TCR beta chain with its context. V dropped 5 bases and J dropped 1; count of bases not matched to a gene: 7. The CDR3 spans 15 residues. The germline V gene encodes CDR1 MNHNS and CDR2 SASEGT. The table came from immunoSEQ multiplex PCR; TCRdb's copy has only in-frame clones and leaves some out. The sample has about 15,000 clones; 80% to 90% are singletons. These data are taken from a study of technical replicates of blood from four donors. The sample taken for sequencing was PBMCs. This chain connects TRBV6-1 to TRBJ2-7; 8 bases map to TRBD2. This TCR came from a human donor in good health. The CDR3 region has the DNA TGTGCCAGCAGTTTGGGACTAGAGGGGTCCTACGAGCAGTACTTC. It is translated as CASSLGLEGSYEQYF.